This is a list of T cell receptor beta chains from one sample in a study of identical twins. Using its own MiXCR run on the 5' RACE reads, TCRdb lists one record per CDR3 protein. The data show hundreds of thousands of distinct CDR3 sequences, 8.6% seen once. The data also belong to a second study, concerning yellow fever vaccine responses in identical twins.

The sample was PBMCs. Receptors originate from a woman in her late teens or twenties in good health. The CDR3 runs from the conserved cysteine through the conserved F or W. Fields, in order: CDR3 protein, CDR3 DNA, J gene, V gene, clone size, D gene. D genes are given only for firm matches. The size entry is marked missing in some rows and otherwise reads once, few, many or a size class.

CDR3 protein: CASCSGGGSNTGELFF
CDR3 DNA: TGTGCCAGTTGCTCTGGGGGGGGTTCGAACACCGGGGAGCTGTTTTTT
J gene: TRBJ2-2
V gene: TRBV6-1
clone size: NA
D gene: TRBD2

CDR3 protein: CASSPIGNGSPLHF
CDR3 DNA: TGCGCCAGCAGCCCAATTGGTAACGGTTCACCCCTCCACTTT
J gene: TRBJ1-6
V gene: TRBV4-1
clone size: many
D gene: NA

CDR3 protein: CSVYAGTGRHTGELFF
CDR3 DNA: TGCAGCGTCTACGCCGGGACAGGGAGACACACCGGGGAGCTGTTTTTT
J gene: TRBJ2-2
V gene: TRBV29-1
clone size: many
D gene: TRBD1

CDR3 protein: CASSFQGQGLYYGYTF
CDR3 DNA: TGTGCCAGCAGTTTTCAGGGACAGGGGCTCTACTATGGCTACACCTTC
J gene: TRBJ1-2
V gene: TRBV12-3/TRBV12-4
clone size: NA
D gene: TRBD1

CDR3 protein: CASSLRTGVGNEQFF
CDR3 DNA: TGTGCCAGCAGCTTAAGGACAGGGGTGGGCAATGAGCAGTTCTTC
J gene: TRBJ2-1
V gene: TRBV7-9
clone size: many
D gene: TRBD1

CDR3 protein: CAISGGGTRASPYEQYF
CDR3 DNA: TGTGCCATCAGTGGCGGCGGGACCAGGGCTTCTCCCTACGAGCAGTACTTC
J gene: TRBJ2-7
V gene: TRBV10-3
clone size: few
D gene: NA

CDR3 protein: CASSLGSQGTYEQYF
CDR3 DNA: TGTGCCAGCAGCTTAGGGTCTCAGGGTACTTACGAGCAGTACTTC
J gene: TRBJ2-7
V gene: TRBV13
clone size: NA
D gene: NA

CDR3 protein: CATQGAWAQYF
CDR3 DNA: TGTGCCACCCAGGGGGCATGGGCGCAGTATTTT
J gene: TRBJ2-3
V gene: TRBV28
clone size: few
D gene: TRBD1

CDR3 protein: CASSPTGWDEQFF
CDR3 DNA: TGCGCCAGCAGCCCCACAGGGTGGGATGAGCAGTTCTTC
J gene: TRBJ2-1
V gene: TRBV4-3
clone size: few
D gene: NA

CDR3 protein: CSARLAGGTFEQFF
CDR3 DNA: TGCAGTGCCAGACTAGCGGGAGGGACTTTTGAGCAGTTCTTC
J gene: TRBJ2-1
V gene: TRBV20-1
clone size: NA
D gene: TRBD2

CDR3 protein: CASSLANRASSYEQYF
CDR3 DNA: TGTGCCAGCAGCTTAGCGAACCGGGCTAGCTCCTACGAGCAGTACTTC
J gene: TRBJ2-7
V gene: TRBV7-9
clone size: NA
D gene: NA

CDR3 protein: CASRVGNYGYTF
CDR3 DNA: TGTGCCAGCAGGGTAGGGAACTATGGCTACACCTTC
J gene: TRBJ1-2
V gene: TRBV2
clone size: few
D gene: NA

CDR3 protein: CSVELGGLAYPYEQYF
CDR3 DNA: TGCAGCGTTGAATTGGGAGGACTAGCGTATCCCTACGAGCAGTACTTC
J gene: TRBJ2-7
V gene: TRBV29-1
clone size: few
D gene: TRBD2

CDR3 protein: CASSAPSGGASGELFF
CDR3 DNA: TGTGCCAGCAGTGCCCCAAGCGGGGGGGCAAGTGGGGAGCTGTTTTTT
J gene: TRBJ2-2
V gene: TRBV6-4
clone size: NA
D gene: TRBD2

CDR3 protein: CASSPREASGLDEQFF
CDR3 DNA: TGTGCCAGCAGCCCCCGAGAGGCCAGCGGACTGGACGAGCAGTTCTTC
J gene: TRBJ2-1
V gene: TRBV5-7
clone size: few
D gene: NA

CDR3 protein: CASSPRGQATIRSGANVLTF
CDR3 DNA: TGCGCCAGCAGTCCTAGGGGACAGGCAACAATCCGCTCTGGGGCCAACGTCCTGACTTTC
J gene: TRBJ2-6
V gene: TRBV5-1
clone size: NA
D gene: TRBD1

CDR3 protein: CASSVGEIGGYTF
CDR3 DNA: TGTGCCAGCAGCGTAGGGGAGATCGGTGGCTACACCTTC
J gene: TRBJ1-2
V gene: TRBV9
clone size: many
D gene: NA

CDR3 protein: CSASGVGTYEQYF
CDR3 DNA: TGCAGTGCTAGTGGGGTGGGGACCTACGAGCAGTACTTC
J gene: TRBJ2-7
V gene: TRBV20-1
clone size: NA
D gene: NA

CDR3 protein: CASSERDRANYGYTF
CDR3 DNA: TGTGCCAGCAGTGAACGGGACAGGGCTAACTATGGCTACACCTTC
J gene: TRBJ1-2
V gene: TRBV2
clone size: few
D gene: TRBD1